The clone carrying this TCR beta chain was picked up a small number of times. Its antigen is currently unknown. The table came from immunoSEQ multiplex PCR; TCRdb's copy has only in-frame clones and leaves some out. In the table there are around 3,500 clones, roughly 76% of which are singletons. This record belongs to a study of immune evolution from preneoplasia to lung adenocarcinoma. Findings and limits, study-wide: KRAS-mutant nodules had the highest T cell clonality.

Each case's diagnosis was confirmed by two pathologists on H&E. CDR3 length: 10 amino acids. Germline CDR1 WSHSY, CDR2 SAAADI. The V gene lost 8 bases and the J gene lost 3 bases, with 5 bases spanning the gap. The sample comprised FFPE minimally invasive lung adenocarcinoma tissue. The J gene is TRBJ2-7, the V gene TRBV10-2; D remains ambiguous. The TCR originated in a person aged 60-80 years with lung adenocarcinoma. The CDR3 here is CASGNYEQYF. As DNA, the CDR3 is TGCGCCAGCGGGAACTACGAGCAGTACTTC.